One and the same sample provided the 19 T cell receptor beta chains below, sequenced in a study of OX40 agonist ivuxolimab in advanced cancers. Assay used: immunoSEQ multiplex PCR; TCRdb lists only in-frame clones, some missing. Of about 35,000 clones detected, about four fifths appear once; the ten largest clones hold 15% to 20%. Material: CD4+ or CD8+ T cells sorted from blood, obtained in a trial of the OX40 agonist ivuxolimab. These TCRs come from an adult with an advanced solid tumor such as melanoma, head and neck, liver or kidney cancer.

J is TRBJ2-5 and V is TRBV7-9; unclear D gene. Trimming took 4 bases from V and 2 from J, leaving 11 bases between them. CDR3 length: 14 residues. The germline gives CDR1 SEHNR, CDR2 FQNEAQ (reference sequence). The chain's CDR3 is CASSSGGSQETQYF. CDR3 nucleotides: TGTGCCAGCAGCTCCGGTGGTTCGCAAGAGACCCAGTACTTC.

This clone was detected only once. V is TRBV11-3 and J is TRBJ2-5; the D is unclear. Germline V gene lookup returns CDR1 SGHNT and CDR2 YENEEA. The germline V and J ends were trimmed by 5 bases and 2 bases, with 9 bases remaining between them. CDR3 length equals 13 residues. This CDR3 is CASSNRVQETQYF. The CDR3, as DNA: TGTGCCAGCAGCAATCGGGTACAAGAGACCCAGTACTTC.

The table lists this clone with a count of one. The chain employs TRBV28 and TRBJ2-7; D is ambiguous. Germline V gene lookup returns CDR1 MDHEN and CDR2 SYDVKM. The CDR3 is 14 residues long. Trimming took 7 bases from V and 0 from J, leaving 13 bases between them. The CDR3 spells CASNPGPTSYEQYF. Written as DNA, the CDR3 is TGTGCCAGCAATCCGGGCCCCACCTCCTACGAGCAGTACTTC.

The chain recombines TRBV4-3 with TRBJ1-4; D is possibly TRBD1 (6 bases). Germline V gene sequence: CDR1 LGHNA, CDR2 YSLEER. V was shortened by 3 bases and J by 8 bases, with 22 bases between the two germline ends. The CDR3 is made up of 17 amino acids. CDR3 sequence reads: CASSQTGWNPRDEKLFF. Here the CDR3 DNA reads TGCGCCAGCAGCCAGACAGGATGGAATCCCAGAGACGAAAAACTGTTTTTT.

This clone was seen a single time. This chain links TRBV7-9 with TRBJ2-3; TRBD1 agrees at 11 bases. The V gene's germline CDR1 is SEHNR and CDR2 FQNEAQ (reference sequence). This CDR3 contains 17 residues. V gave up 5 bases and J gave up 1 base; unmatched junction bases: 8. The CDR3 sequence is CASSPSGTGGGTDTQYF. Here the CDR3 DNA reads TGTGCCAGCAGCCCCTCCGGGACAGGGGGAGGCACAGATACGCAGTATTTT.

By share, this clone ranks as medium-sized (0.01 to 0.1%). The V gene is TRBV2, the J gene TRBJ2-1, with D possibly matching TRBD2 (6 bases). Trimming shortened V by 10 bases and J by 15 bases, and 22 bases separated the two germline ends. The germline gives CDR1 SNHLY, CDR2 FYNNEI. The CDR3 is 12 amino acids. CDR3 DNA sequence: TGTGCCACCGGAGCCTCGAGAAAGGAGGGGTTCTTC. Translated, it gives CATGASRKEGFF.

J is TRBJ2-5 and V is TRBV13; 9 bases map to TRBD1. The CDR3 length is 14 residues. The V and J ends lost 5 bases and 4 bases, in that order; junction bases with no gene match: 5. Looked up from germline, CDR1 is PRHDT and CDR2 is FYEKMQ (reference sequence). The CDR3 reads CASSRGQGTETQYF. For the CDR3, the DNA is TGTGCCAGCAGCCGGGGACAGGGCACAGAGACCCAGTACTTC.

The rearrangement links TRBV5-1 to TRBJ2-1, with 11 bases matching TRBD1. J gave up 8 bases and V 3 bases, and 7 bases lay outside the gene matches. This CDR3 is built from 15 residues. The germline CDR1 and CDR2 sequences are SGHRS and YFSETQ. CDR3 sequence reads: CASSSRTGGRHEQFF. The CDR3, as DNA: TGCGCCAGCAGCTCAAGGACAGGGGGCCGGCATGAGCAGTTCTTC.

This chain links TRBV6-6 with TRBJ2-3; 9 bases line up with TRBD2. CDR1 is MNHNY, CDR2 SVGAGI, per germline (reference sequence). V lost 6 bases, J lost 5 bases, and 6 bases stayed unmatched. This CDR3 comprises 14 residues. The CDR3: CASSLAGVVDTQYF. The CDR3, as DNA: TGTGCCAGCAGCTTAGCGGGAGTGGTAGATACGCAGTATTTT.

This CDR3 is CASIPGLAAPYEQYF. In DNA form, the CDR3 reads TGTGCCAGCATCCCCGGACTAGCGGCCCCCTACGAGCAGTACTTC. J is TRBJ2-7 and V is TRBV28; 10 bases line up with TRBD2. The CDR3 is 15 amino acids. The germline V gene encodes CDR1 MDHEN and CDR2 SYDVKM. The ends lost 7 bases at V and 2 bases at J; junction bases unmatched: 8.

The CDR3 spells CASREDSSYGYTF. The CDR3 bases are TGTGCCAGTAGGGAGGACAGTTCCTATGGCTACACCTTC. The J gene is TRBJ1-2, the V gene TRBV19; a possible D gene is TRBD1 (6 bases). There are 13 residues in the CDR3. The ends were cut back, 6 bases at V and 4 bases at J, with 12 bases in the middle. In germline, CDR1 is LNHDA, CDR2 SQIVND (reference sequence).

This clone was seen just once. The CDR3 DNA is TGTGCCAGCAGTTTGGTGGGGACAGGGTATTCACCCCTCCACTTT. Its protein is CASSLVGTGYSPLHF. V gene TRBV27 combines with J gene TRBJ1-6; 9 nucleotides line up with TRBD1. This CDR3 region has 15 residues. Trimming removed 3 bases from V and 8 bases from J; junction bases left unmatched: 5. The germline V gene encodes CDR1 MNHEY and CDR2 SMNVEV (reference sequence).

This chain connects TRBV13 to TRBJ2-3; D might be TRBD2 (6 bases). V was shortened by 5 bases and J by 5 bases, with 17 bases between the two germline ends. The germline V gene has CDR1 PRHDT and CDR2 FYEKMQ (reference sequence). This CDR3 contains 15 residues. The CDR3 loop reads CASSPRLGRGDTQYF. CDR3 in DNA: TGTGCCAGCAGCCCCAGACTAGGTCGGGGAGATACGCAGTATTTT.

This clone was recorded a few times. This chain uses TRBV7-8 with TRBJ2-7, with TRBD1 matching over 8 bases. Looked up from germline, CDR1 is SGHVS and CDR2 is FQNEAQ. V was clipped by 4 bases and J by 7 bases; unmatched bases: 9. The CDR3 has 14 amino acids. Here the CDR3 reads CASSWDRLLGEQYF. CDR3 coding DNA: TGTGCCAGCAGCTGGGACAGGCTCCTTGGGGAGCAGTACTTC.

This chain connects TRBV10-3 to TRBJ2-3; TRBD1 agrees at 8 bases. Trimming took 5 bases from V and 0 from J; bases not matched to a gene: 10. The CDR3 has 17 amino acids. The germline gives CDR1 ENHRY, CDR2 SYGVKD. CDR3 sequence reads: CAISKYETGESTDTQYF. The CDR3 DNA follows: TGTGCCATCAGTAAATATGAGACAGGGGAGAGCACAGATACGCAGTATTTT.

The chain combines TRBV29-1 with TRBJ1-1, with 10 positions matching TRBD1. V gave up 7 bases and J gave up 7 bases; unmatched junction bases: 6. Germline values: CDR1 SQVTM, CDR2 ANQGSEA. The CDR3 consists of 12 residues. The CDR3 region has the DNA TGCAGCGCTGTCGGACAGGGGGGTGAAGCTTTCTTT. Translated, it gives CSAVGQGGEAFF.

The chain couples TRBV9 to TRBJ1-1, with D possibly being TRBD1 (6 bases). The CDR3 runs to 13 residues. CDR1 SGDLS and CDR2 YYNGEE come from the germline V gene. Trimming pared 6 bases from V and 0 bases from J, leaving 9 bases between. The CDR3 nucleotides are TGTGCCAGCAAGGGGGGCGTGAACACTGAAGCTTTCTTT. Translation gives CASKGGVNTEAFF.

The chain couples TRBV11-2 to TRBJ2-7, with 8 bases lining up with TRBD1. The V and J ends lost 5 bases and 2 bases, in that order; junction bases with no gene match: 8. Germline V gene sequence: CDR1 SGHAT, CDR2 FQNNGV. The CDR3 has 15 amino acids. CDR3 in amino acids: CASSGLDRDPYEQYF. In DNA, the CDR3 is TGTGCCAGCAGCGGCCTGGACAGGGATCCCTACGAGCAGTACTTC.

The chain joins TRBV29-1 to TRBJ2-7; the D is unclear. CDR3 length equals 14 residues. The V gene's germline CDR1 is SQVTM and CDR2 ANQGSEA. Trimming cost V 0 bases and J 4 bases, with 13 bases left between them. CDR3 sequence: CSVEDPVDNYEQYF. CDR3 bases: TGCAGCGTTGAAGATCCGGTAGACAATTACGAGCAGTACTTC.